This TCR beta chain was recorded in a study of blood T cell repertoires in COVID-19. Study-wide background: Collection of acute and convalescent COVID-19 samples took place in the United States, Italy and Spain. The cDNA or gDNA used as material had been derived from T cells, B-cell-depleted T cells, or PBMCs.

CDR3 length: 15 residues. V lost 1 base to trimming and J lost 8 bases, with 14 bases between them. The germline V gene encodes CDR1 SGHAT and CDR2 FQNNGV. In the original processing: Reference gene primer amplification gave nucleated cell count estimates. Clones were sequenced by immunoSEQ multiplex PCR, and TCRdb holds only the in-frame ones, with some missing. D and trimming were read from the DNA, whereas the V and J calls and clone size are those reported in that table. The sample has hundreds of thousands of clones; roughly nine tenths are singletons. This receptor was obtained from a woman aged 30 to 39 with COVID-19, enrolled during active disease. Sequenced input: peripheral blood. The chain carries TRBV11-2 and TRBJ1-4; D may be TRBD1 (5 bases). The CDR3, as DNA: TGTGCCAGCAGCTTAGGGGCAGGGATAGGGGAAAAACTGTTTTTT. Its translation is CASSLGAGIGEKLFF.